The source of this T cell receptor (beta chain) is a study of T cell changes during pregnancy in multiple sclerosis. The repertoire was sequenced with immunoSEQ multiplex PCR; TCRdb's copy has only in-frame clones and lacks some. The data hold 40,000 to 50,000 clones, with 94% observed a single time. The sequenced sample was CD4+ T cells from peripheral blood mononuclear cells, obtained in the first trimester of pregnancy. The clonotype comes from a female donor with multiple sclerosis, enrolled in a pregnancy study.

DNA for the CDR3: TGTGCCACCCCTGGGGACATGAACACTGAAGCTTTCTTT. Translating it yields CATPGDMNTEAFF. The chain recombines TRBV6-1 with TRBJ1-1; possible D gene TRBD1, 6 bases. V dropped 10 bases and J dropped 0 bases, with 12 bases sitting between them. Germline loops: CDR1 MNHNS, CDR2 SASEGT. The CDR3 is made up of 13 amino acids.